The 5 T cell receptor beta chains below were found in one sample sequenced in a study of cytomegalovirus exposure and HLA in healthy donors. The PCR ran on 60 Vbeta and 13 Jbeta primers. The protocol was immunoSEQ multiplex PCR, while the TCRdb copy is restricted to in-frame clones and leaves out a portion. The sample carries about 120,000 clones, about four fifths recorded once. Sample: PBMCs. These receptors were collected from a man aged 25 to 40 in good health and CMV-seropositive.

This clone showed up just once. At one end, the junction sequence differs from germline, possibly due to a read error. The chain couples TRBV27 to TRBJ2-4, with a weak D call TRBD1 (6 bases). The CDR3 contains 14 residues. CDR1 and CDR2 (germline): MNHEY, SMNVEV (reference sequence). DNA of the CDR3: TGTGCCAGCAGGACCCCTGGACAGAAAAACAGTCAGTACTTC. Its translation is CASRTPGQKNSQYF.

This chain connects TRBV7-9 to TRBJ1-4; tentatively, D is TRBD1 (6 bases). Trimming stripped 5 bases from V and 0 bases from J, with 22 bases between. The CDR3 has 19 amino acids. Germline V gene lookup returns CDR1 SEHNR and CDR2 FQNEAQ (reference sequence). CDR3 amino acids: CASSTNYGQTLATNEKLFF. In nucleotides, the CDR3 is TGTGCCAGCAGCACAAACTACGGACAGACGTTAGCAACTAATGAAAAACTGTTTTTT.

This chain joins TRBV6-4 and TRBJ2-3, with D possibly TRBD1 on 5 matching bases. Germline V gene data show CDR1 as MRHNA and CDR2 as SNTAGT. This CDR3 spans 14 amino acids. Trimming left V 3 bases short and J 2 bases short, with 9 bases between. CDR3 sequence reads: CASSETADTDTQYF. DNA of the CDR3: TGTGCCAGCAGTGAGACAGCAGACACAGATACGCAGTATTTT.

This clone was seen a handful of times. The chain is built from TRBV6-5 and TRBJ1-6; D is ambiguous. V lost 1 base, J lost 5 bases, and 9 bases lay in between. Looked up from germline, CDR1 is MNHEY and CDR2 is SVGAGI. The CDR3 is made up of 15 amino acids. The CDR3 sequence: CASSYYASDNSPLHF. The DNA for the CDR3 is TGTGCCAGCAGTTACTATGCCTCGGATAATTCACCCCTCCACTTT.

The genes are TRBV15 and TRBJ2-7; perhaps TRBD2 as D (6 bases). CDR1 and CDR2 (germline): LNHNV, YYDKDF (reference sequence). Trimming cost V 5 bases and J 0 bases, with 11 bases left between them. This CDR3 has 14 amino acids. The CDR3, as DNA: TGTGCCACCAGCTCCCGGGGGAGCTCCTACGAGCAGTACTTC. Encoded protein: CATSSRGSSYEQYF.